This T cell receptor beta chain was retrieved from a study of blood T cell repertoires in COVID-19. Across the study: The United States, Italy and Spain supplied acute and convalescent COVID-19 samples. The analysed material was cDNA or gDNA that came from T cells, B-cell-depleted T cells, or PBMCs.

Patients from Seattle were sampled longitudinally, starting during active infection. This table comes from immunoSEQ multiplex PCR, and its TCRdb copy is limited to in-frame clones, with some not included. The data contain some 360,000 clones, 70% to 90% of them singletons. After removal of 4 bases from V and 13 bases from J, the junction contained 15 bases not matched to a gene. The CDR3 consists of 15 residues. Germline V CDR1 and CDR2: LGHDT, YNNKEL (reference sequence). This clonotype was obtained from an older woman with COVID-19, enrolled during active disease. V usage is TRBV3-1 (or the pseudogene TRBV3-2) and J usage is TRBJ1-4; TRBD1 aligns across 7 bases. Sequenced material: peripheral blood. This CDR3 is CASSLRGTALNGLFF. For the CDR3, the DNA is TGTGCCAGCAGCCTCCGTGGGACAGCGTTAAATGGACTGTTTTTT.